The source of this TCR beta chain is a study of post-analysis software for immune sequencing data. Details on this clonotype: The target antigen is unknown.

CDR3 length equals 15 residues. Germline loops: CDR1 LNHDA, CDR2 SQIVND (reference sequence). Deletions cut 2 bases from V and 4 bases from J, with 15 bases between. Findings and caveats of the study: Controls had lower frequencies than patients of a handful of TRBV segments, which included TRBV5-6, TRBV5-1 and TRBV20-1.

Tagging with unique molecular identifiers was a feature of the TCR beta cDNA libraries. TCRdb fed the PCR reads into MiXCR, producing one record per CDR3 protein. The sample shows 600,000 to 700,000 distinct CDR3 sequences, approximately 60% of them seen only once. The sequence derives from a girl between 2 and 10 years old with multiple sclerosis. The V and J genes are TRBV19 and TRBJ2-7; D could derive from TRBD1 or TRBD2 (6 bases each). Sequencing input: blood. The CDR3 loop reads CASSIIGGQLYEQYF. As DNA, the CDR3 is TGTGCCAGTAGTATAATTGGGGGGCAGTTGTACGAGCAGTACTTC.